This T cell receptor (beta chain) emerged from a study of CD8+ T cells in alopecia areata listed by TCRdb under 2018. Regarding the research as a whole: Treated patients were enrolled in an open-label pilot trial of oral tofacitinib at 5 to 10 mg twice daily for moderate-to-severe alopecia areata. RNA was extracted with the PAXgene miRNA kit for fixed scalp, the miRNeasy kit for PBMCs, and the RNeasy kit for mouse skin. immunoSEQ multiplex PCR using 35 Vbeta forward primers and 13 Jbeta reverse primers was used to amplify TCRbeta CDR3 regions. Clonality in the scalp was compared among normal scalp (n=4), patchy alopecia areata scalp (n=8), and alopecia totalis/universalis scalp (n=8). Human TCRbeta sequencing covered scalp tissue and sorted CD4+ and CD8+ peripheral blood T cells from patchy and totalis/universalis alopecia areata patients and healthy controls. Patients on tofacitinib were biopsied at baseline and after 4 and 24 weeks of treatment, and several of the patients also had a later scalp biopsy. In treated patients, disease severity was measured using the SALT score, which gives the percentage of scalp surface area affected. Patients received tofacitinib for 6 to 18 months and were then followed off drug for 6 months to check for delayed response and recurrence. In both human patients and the C3H/HeJ mouse model, the study applied high-throughput TCRbeta sequencing to look at T cell clonal expansion in alopecia areata. Overall results and qualifications from the work: Lesional scalp, especially in alopecia totalis/universalis, showed higher clonality and more expanded CD8+ clones than normal scalp, suggesting antigenic drive. During tofacitinib treatment, many expanded lesional clones remained in scalp and blood, and this persistence may partly explain relapse after treatment is stopped. Unlike mouse skin, which is dominated by gammadelta T cells, normal human skin has resident alphabeta T cells that are also sequenced, and this complicates analysis of the scalp TCR repertoire. Compared with mice, TCR sequences shared between patients were less clear, possibly partly because of HLA diversity across the patient population. Because the treated cohort was small and had just a single nonresponder, larger studies are needed to establish links between baseline CD8+ expansion and response. Tofacitinib significantly lowered scalp clonality and the number of expanded CD8+ clones among the top 100 scalp clones.

Libraries came from the immunoSEQ multiplex PCR assay. RNA was extracted from all samples and reverse transcribed into cDNA as template for TCR sequencing. SuperScript III was used for first-strand cDNA synthesis, primed with a 2:1 mix of oligo-dT and random hexamers. A synthetic immune receptor repertoire was used to measure amplification bias, and any remaining bias was corrected computationally. In the original analysis: Raw reads were preprocessed for error removal, and CDR3 was defined according to IMGT conventions as running from the conserved cysteine to phenylalanine. To get clonality, Shannon entropy was normalized by log2 of the number of productive unique TCRs and the result was subtracted from 1. Scalp TCRbeta sequences were cross-referenced with sorted blood CD4 and CD8 repertoires so that the CD4 or CD8 identity of scalp clones could be inferred. TCRdb retrieved this table from immuneACCESS and kept in-frame rearrangements only. Not all clones are present; in checked studies, unresolved V genes account for under half, and no reason is known for the remainder. That table furnishes V, J and clone size, whereas the DNA furnished D and trimming. A total of fewer than 350,000 clones appear in this sample, more than 45% of them only once. About 1.7% of the sample is in the top ten clones.

This clone was seen a few times. Which antigen it targets is not known. Per-base qualities were not stored, and no clone one base away is much larger. CDR1 and CDR2 (SGHDT, YYEEEE) derive from the germline V gene. V loses 1 base, J loses 0 bases, and the germline ends lie 9 bases apart. The CDR3 has 15 amino acids, counting the end cysteine and phenylalanine. Here the CDR3 DNA is all that survives: 45 bases in frame from base 1. The sample's time point label, decoded: about 25 weeks on oral tofacitinib. The treatment or condition label, read with the paper, signifies: oral pan-JAK inhibitor, 5-10 mg twice daily. From alopecia areata patients, peripheral blood was collected along with lesional scalp punch biopsies. PBMCs were isolated by density centrifugation and stained for CD3, CD4 and CD8, after which CD4+ and CD8+ T cells were sorted on a FACSAria.

The sample in question was CD4+ T cells sorted from blood, obtained at week 24, from a patient treated with tofacitinib. The V and J segments used are TRBV5-6 and TRBJ2-3; the D gene is tentatively TRBD1 or TRBD2, each matching 5 bases. This TCR came from a human donor with alopecia areata. The CDR3 region has the sequence CASSLFWGSTDTQYF. The DNA sequence is TGTGCCAGCAGCTTGTTTTGGGGGAGCACAGATACGCAGTATTTT.